The 25 T cell receptor beta chains below were found in one sample sequenced in a study of neurological immune-mediated disorders. TCRdb re-called the 5' RACE reads with MiXCR, one entry per CDR3 protein. The data show 45,000 to 60,000 distinct CDR3 sequences, around 3.9% seen once. The sample comprised PBMCs. Receptor source: a man aged 30 to 45 with multiple sclerosis.

This clonotype was detected many times. This chain links TRBV12-3 or TRBV12-4 with TRBJ1-5, with 7 bases aligning to TRBD1. This CDR3 has 15 residues. The trim removed 7 bases at V and 3 bases at J, leaving 9 bases unmatched. CDR3 sequence: CASTAGQLVNQPQHF. CDR3 in DNA: TGTGCCAGCACCGCGGGACAGTTGGTCAATCAGCCCCAGCATTTT.

Ten or more counts support this clonotype. The rearrangement joins TRBV28 to TRBJ2-5, with 13 positions matching TRBD2. The CDR3 length is 15 residues. Unmatched junction bases numbered 6, after V lost 4 bases and J lost 7 bases. Germline V gives CDR1 MDHEN, CDR2 SYDVKM. The CDR3 bases are TGTGCCAGCAGTTCCCCGACTAGCGGGAGGAGGACCCAGTACTTC. Protein: CASSSPTSGRRTQYF.

This clonotype was observed at least ten times. The chain employs TRBV7-2 and TRBJ1-5; D is unclear. Germline values: CDR1 SGHTA, CDR2 FQGNSA. V was cut by 5 bases and J by 2 bases, with 13 bases left in between. The length of the CDR3 is 15 residues. CDR3 nucleotide sequence: TGTGCCAGCAGCCCCGGTTCGGGTGGCAATCAGCCCCAGCATTTT. This sequence encodes CASSPGSGGNQPQHF.

At least ten counts were recorded for this clonotype. The chain uses TRBV5-5 and TRBJ1-5; D remains unclear. The CDR3 is 16 amino acids. Per the germline V gene, CDR1 is SGHKS and CDR2 is YYEKEE (reference sequence). The germline V and J ends were trimmed by 0 bases and 0 bases, with 10 bases remaining between them. CDR3 loop: CASSLVVGLSNQPQHF. The CDR3 region has the DNA TGTGCCAGCAGCTTGGTAGTTGGCCTTAGCAATCAGCCCCAGCATTTT.

The gene calls are TRBV28 and TRBJ2-7; D might be TRBD1 (6 bases). Per germline, CDR1 MDHEN and CDR2 SYDVKM. This CDR3 spans 15 amino acids. The V gene lost 4 bases and the J gene lost 6 bases, with 19 bases spanning the gap. The CDR3 here is CASSYPKQGPLEQYF. CDR3 sequence (DNA): TGTGCCAGCAGTTATCCTAAACAGGGACCCCTCGAGCAGTACTTC.

This clonotype was seen at least ten times. The chain employs TRBV20-1 and TRBJ1-5, with D unresolved. The V and J ends lost 7 bases and 1 base respectively, with 11 bases between them. The CDR3 runs to 13 residues. The germline CDR1 and CDR2 sequences are DFQATT and SNEGSKA (reference sequence). CDR3 loop: CSVPMASNQPQHF. In nucleotides, the CDR3 is TGCAGTGTGCCGATGGCGAGCAATCAGCCCCAGCATTTT.

This clonotype was observed a handful of times. The genes are TRBV5-1 and TRBJ2-4; D possibly matches TRBD1 or TRBD2 (7 bases each). The V gene's germline CDR1 is SGHRS and CDR2 YFSETQ. This CDR3 is 18 amino acids long. The germline V and J ends were trimmed by 0 bases and 2 bases, with 18 bases remaining between them. The DNA of the CDR3 is TGCGCCAGCAGCTTGGGGACAGGCGGGGGACTAACCAAAAACATTCAGTACTTC. Protein: CASSLGTGGGLTKNIQYF.

This clonotype came up many times. This chain connects TRBV12-3 or TRBV12-4 to TRBJ1-1, with D uncertain. V gave up 3 bases and J gave up 0 bases, with 17 bases separating them. There are 17 residues in the CDR3. CDR3 bases: TGTGCCAGCAGTTTCCGCCCTCTTTTGGGTTTGAACACTGAAGCTTTCTTT. It encodes CASSFRPLLGLNTEAFF.

This clonotype came up many times. The chain carries TRBV5-1 and TRBJ2-1; D is ambiguous. The CDR3 is 15 residues long. Trimming left V 0 bases short and J 2 bases short, with 9 bases between. Per the germline V gene, CDR1 is SGHRS and CDR2 is YFSETQ. DNA of the CDR3: TGCGCCAGCAGCTTGGCCTTGCAGGCCTACAATGAGCAGTTCTTC. This sequence encodes CASSLALQAYNEQFF.

This clonotype was detected many times. CDR3 amino acids: CASSPRRVSAEAFF. CDR3 nucleotide sequence: TGTGCCAGCAGCCCGAGGAGGGTTTCTGCTGAAGCTTTCTTT. V is TRBV7-8 and J is TRBJ1-1; D not resolved. Germline V lookup: CDR1 SGHVS, CDR2 FQNEAQ. Trimming took 5 bases from V and 6 from J, leaving 16 bases between them. The CDR3 is 14 residues long.

This clonotype was detected ten times or more. The rearrangement uses TRBV25-1 and TRBJ2-3; D unclear. V was cut by 4 bases and J by 3 bases, with 5 bases left in between. Germline-derived CDR1 and CDR2 are MGHDK and SYGVNS. This CDR3 spans 12 amino acids. CDR3 DNA: TGTGCCAGCAGTGTATCTACAGATACGCAGTATTTT. This gives the protein CASSVSTDTQYF.

This clonotype was found many times. The chain uses TRBV20-1 and TRBJ2-1; 7 bases fit TRBD2. The CDR3 has 12 amino acids. CDR1 is DFQATT and CDR2 is SNEGSKA in the germline V gene (reference sequence). V trimming: 5 bases; J trimming: 9 bases; junction bases outside the gene matches: 7. This CDR3 is CSAVGTIAEQFF. As DNA, the CDR3 is TGCAGTGCTGTTGGGACTATCGCTGAGCAGTTCTTC.

This clonotype qualifies as medium-sized. The V call is TRBV11-2, the J call TRBJ2-2; D is ambiguous. The germline V gene encodes CDR1 SGHAT and CDR2 FQNNGV. V dropped 1 base and J dropped 3 bases, with 9 bases sitting between them. The CDR3 covers 15 residues. This CDR3 reads CASSLGYRDTGELFF. The CDR3 bases are TGTGCCAGCAGCTTAGGGTACAGAGACACCGGGGAGCTGTTTTTT.

By share, this clonotype counts as medium-sized. V usage is TRBV10-3 and J usage is TRBJ2-2, with 8 bases that match TRBD1. CDR1 and CDR2 (germline): ENHRY, SYGVKD. CDR3 size: 17 residues. V lost 2 bases, J lost 5 bases, and 10 bases stayed unmatched. The CDR3 DNA reads TGTGCCATCAGTGAGAGGATTGGACAGGGACGAACCGGGGAGCTGTTTTTT. It specifies CAISERIGQGRTGELFF.

There are many counts of this clonotype. This chain connects TRBV27 to TRBJ1-2; 8 nucleotides agree with TRBD1. The CDR3 sequence is 15 residues long. Germline values: CDR1 MNHEY, CDR2 SMNVEV (reference sequence). The trim removed 5 bases at V and 3 bases at J, leaving 8 bases unmatched. The CDR3 sequence is CASSVGTGLYYGYTF. CDR3 DNA sequence: TGTGCCAGCAGTGTCGGGACAGGCCTATACTATGGCTACACCTTC.

This clonotype was observed many times. V and J are TRBV7-9 and TRBJ1-1; D remains unclear. The length of the CDR3 is 14 residues. The germline V and J ends were trimmed by 5 bases and 1 base, with 11 bases remaining between them. CDR1 and CDR2 from the germline V gene are SEHNR and FQNEAQ (reference sequence). The CDR3, as DNA: TGTGCCAGCAGCGTAAACAACAAGAACACTGAAGCTTTCTTT. Translating it yields CASSVNNKNTEAFF.

This clonotype has ten or more counts. CDR3: CSVAQGPGELFF. CDR3 nucleotide sequence: TGCAGCGTTGCACAGGGCCCCGGGGAGCTGTTTTTT. The chain joins TRBV29-1 to TRBJ2-2, with D perhaps matching TRBD1 (6 bases). This CDR3 has 12 amino acids. Germline-derived CDR1 and CDR2 are SQVTM and ANQGSEA. The V end was cut by 4 bases, the J end by 6 bases, with 9 bases between.

At least ten counts were recorded for this clonotype. The V gene is TRBV10-3, the J gene TRBJ1-3; D unclear. This CDR3 comprises 14 residues. In germline, CDR1 is ENHRY, CDR2 SYGVKD. Trimming took 3 bases from V and 0 from J, leaving 6 bases between them. CDR3 region: CAISEQVSGNTIYF. CDR3 coding DNA: TGTGCCATCAGTGAACAAGTCTCTGGAAACACCATATATTTT.

As concerns this clonotype: The junction differs from germline at one of its ends, possibly a read error. This chain connects TRBV12-3 or TRBV12-4 to TRBJ1-5; tentative D call: TRBD1 (6 bases). This CDR3 has 15 amino acids. In DNA form, the CDR3 reads TGTGCCAGCACGAGTGGGGGCGGTAGCAATCAGCCCCAGAATTTT. Its translation: CASTSGGGSNQPQNF.

This clonotype was seen ten or more times. The chain joins TRBV7-8 to TRBJ2-2; weak D call: TRBD1 (6 bases). The germline CDR1 and CDR2 sequences are SGHVS and FQNEAQ. Trimming removed 3 bases from V and 0 bases from J, with 8 bases in between. This CDR3 is built from 15 residues. CDR3 coding DNA: TGTGCCAGCAGCTTGTACAGGGCGAACACCGGGGAGCTGTTTTTT. Translating it yields CASSLYRANTGELFF.

This clonotype was seen many times. V is TRBV29-1 and J is TRBJ2-7; the match to TRBD1 covers 9 bases. Per germline, CDR1 SQVTM and CDR2 ANQGSEA. The CDR3 runs 14 residues. V shed 7 bases and J 1 base; nucleotides not matched to a gene: 8. The CDR3 protein is CSARGQGSSYEQYF. CDR3 sequence (DNA): TGCAGCGCCCGAGGACAGGGGTCATCCTACGAGCAGTACTTC.

This clonotype was observed many times. The rearrangement uses TRBV2 and TRBJ1-5; possibly TRBD1 for D (6 bases). V lost 3 bases to trimming and J lost 1 base, with 19 bases between them. The CDR3 sequence is 18 residues long. The germline V gene encodes CDR1 SNHLY and CDR2 FYNNEI. The CDR3 here is CASSDRGSGPESNQPQHF. As DNA, the CDR3 is TGTGCCAGCAGTGATAGGGGGTCCGGGCCAGAAAGCAATCAGCCCCAGCATTTT. The full variable domain, completed using reference TRBV2 and TRBJ1-5, is EPEVTQTPSHQVTQMGQEVILRCVPISNHLYFYWYRQILGQKVEFLVSFYNNEISEKSEIFDDQFSVERPDGSNFTLKIRSTKLEDSAMYFCASSDRGSGPESNQPQHFGDGTRLSIL.

This clonotype was counted at least ten times. The chain is built from TRBV27 and TRBJ2-5, with D unclear. Trimming cost V 1 base and J 4 bases, with 10 bases left between them. This CDR3 has 14 amino acids. The germline V gene encodes CDR1 MNHEY and CDR2 SMNVEV (reference sequence). Here the CDR3 reads CASSLYGSGETQYF. The CDR3 nucleotides read TGTGCCAGCAGTTTATACGGCTCAGGAGAGACCCAGTACTTC.

This clonotype appeared many times. V gene TRBV5-6 combines with J gene TRBJ1-1, with D maybe TRBD1 (5 bases). The CDR3 has 13 amino acids. V was pared by 3 bases and J by 8 bases, with 14 bases between. Germline assignment: CDR1 SGHDT and CDR2 YYEEEE. The CDR3 bases are TGTGCCAGCAGCTCCGGTTGGGGGTCCGAAGCTTTCTTT. Translated, it gives CASSSGWGSEAFF.

The chain joins TRBV20-1 to TRBJ2-7, with D tentatively TRBD1 (6 bases). V was pared by 0 bases and J by 1 base, with 13 bases between. This CDR3 has 15 residues. Germline values: CDR1 DFQATT, CDR2 SNEGSKA (reference sequence). CDR3 DNA sequence: TGCAGTGCTAGAGATCTGGCAGGGGTTTCCTACGAGCAGTACTTC. Amino acids: CSARDLAGVSYEQYF.